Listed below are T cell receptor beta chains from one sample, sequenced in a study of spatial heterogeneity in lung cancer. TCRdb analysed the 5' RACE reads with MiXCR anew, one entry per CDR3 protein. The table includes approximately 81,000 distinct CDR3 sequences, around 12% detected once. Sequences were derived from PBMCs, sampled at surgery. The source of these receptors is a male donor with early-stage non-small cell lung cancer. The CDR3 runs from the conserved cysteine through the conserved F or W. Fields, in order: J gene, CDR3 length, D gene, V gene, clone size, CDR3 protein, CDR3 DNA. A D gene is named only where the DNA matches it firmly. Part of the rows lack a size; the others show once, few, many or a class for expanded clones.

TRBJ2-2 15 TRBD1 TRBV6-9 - CASRTSDREKRELFF TGTGCCAGCAGGACCTCCGACAGGGAGAAGAGGGAGCTGTTTTTT
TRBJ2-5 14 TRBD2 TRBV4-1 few CASRLVAGAETQYF TGCGCCAGCAGACTCGTAGCGGGAGCAGAGACCCAGTACTTC
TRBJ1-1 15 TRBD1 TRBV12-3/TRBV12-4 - CASSFDRGKDTEAFF TGTGCCAGCAGTTTTGACAGGGGGAAGGACACTGAAGCTTTCTTT
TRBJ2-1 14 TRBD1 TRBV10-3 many CAITPGQGSVEQFF TGTGCCATCACACCGGGACAGGGGAGCGTTGAGCAGTTCTTC
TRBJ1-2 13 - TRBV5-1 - CASSLDRLYGYTF TGCGCCAGCAGCTTGGACAGGCTCTATGGCTACACCTTC
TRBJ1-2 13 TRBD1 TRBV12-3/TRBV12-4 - CASSSTGGDGYTF TGTGCCAGCAGTTCCACAGGGGGCGATGGCTACACCTTC
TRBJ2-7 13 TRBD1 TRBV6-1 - CASKPGQAYEQYF TGTGCCAGCAAACCGGGACAGGCCTACGAGCAGTACTTC
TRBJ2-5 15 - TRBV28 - CASSLLLASQETQYF TGTGCCAGCAGTTTACTCCTAGCCTCCCAAGAGACCCAGTACTTC
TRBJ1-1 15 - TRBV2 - CASSESRGVNTEAFF TGTGCCAGCAGTGAAAGTAGGGGAGTGAACACTGAAGCTTTCTTT
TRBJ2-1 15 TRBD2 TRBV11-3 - CASSPLAGGLNEQFF TGTGCCAGCAGCCCTTTAGCGGGAGGGCTCAATGAGCAGTTCTTC
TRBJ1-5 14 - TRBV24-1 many CATSDLSVEQPQHF TGTGCCACCAGTGATTTGTCGGTAGAACAGCCCCAGCATTTT
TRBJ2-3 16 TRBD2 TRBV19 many CASRPSGLEVTDTQYF TGTGCCAGTAGACCTAGCGGGCTAGAAGTCACAGATACGCAGTATTTT
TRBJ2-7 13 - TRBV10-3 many CASLDLLGNEQYF TGTGCCTCTCTGGACCTCTTAGGTAACGAGCAGTACTTC
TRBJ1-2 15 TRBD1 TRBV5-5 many CASSLNPGQAYGYTF TGTGCCAGCAGCCTTAATCCGGGACAGGCTTACGGCTACACCTTC
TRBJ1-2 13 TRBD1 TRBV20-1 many CSAEGQGASGYTF TGCAGTGCTGAGGGACAGGGGGCTAGTGGCTACACCTTC
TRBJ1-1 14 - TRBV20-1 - CSASRGGGGTEAFF TGCAGTGCTAGCCGTGGGGGGGGAGGCACTGAAGCTTTCTTT
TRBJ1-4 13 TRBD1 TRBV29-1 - CSVIQGASEKLFF TGCAGCGTTATACAGGGGGCAAGTGAAAAACTGTTTTTT
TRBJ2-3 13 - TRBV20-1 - CSAVPEWGYTQYF TGCAGTGCTGTTCCCGAGTGGGGATATACGCAGTATTTT